There are many counts of the clone carrying this T cell receptor beta chain. Antigen unknown. The data are from a study of T cells in Graves' hyperthyroidism and ophthalmopathy. TCR beta CDR3 regions were amplified from RNA transcripts. The TCR CDR3 first-round RT-PCR relied on the HTBI primer set. Each CDR3 protein gets one entry after TCRdb re-called the multiplex PCR reads with MiXCR. The sample has a few hundred thousand distinct CDR3 sequences, 46% seen once. This CDR3 has 15 residues. Germline V CDR1 and CDR2: MGHDK, SYGVNS. V was pared by 5 bases and J by 1 base, with 11 bases between. Study observations and caveats: Researchers found most expanded thyroid clonotypes above 0.001 in blood as well.

When ophthalmopathy did not progress within 18 months, Graves' hyperthyroidism was considered stable. Patients having uncontrolled infection, another autoimmune disease, pregnancy or lactation were not included. Clinical symptoms, serum thyroxine and TRAb, thyroid ultrasound and orbital computed tomography were used for the diagnoses. The chain carries TRBV25-1 and TRBJ2-2; the D gene is possibly TRBD2 (6 bases). This sequence was found in a woman aged 18-35 years with Graves' hyperthyroidism. The sequenced sample was peripheral blood or thyroid tissue (not recorded which). The CDR3 reads CASSNRRENTGELFF. The CDR3 DNA reads TGTGCCAGCAGTAACCGGAGGGAGAACACCGGGGAGCTGTTTTTT.